This TCR beta chain is drawn from a study of T cell repertoires in cytomegalovirus infection. Each CDR3 protein gets one entry after TCRdb re-called the reads with MiXCR. The sample includes 650,000 to 900,000 distinct CDR3 sequences, approximately 29% seen only once; the top ten take over 10%. Germline lookup yields CDR1 MNHNS and CDR2 SASEGT. The V gene end was trimmed by 5 bases and the J gene end by 5 bases; junction bases not matched to a gene: 7. The CDR3 covers 14 residues. A note on this clonotype: Its antigen is not identified.

The rearrangement links TRBV6-1 to TRBJ1-2; 8 bases map to TRBD1. The TCR was taken from a human donor in good health (CMV status not recorded). Some clones in this sample may be carry-over from other donors' samples. The material sequenced was cultured CD8+ T cells from PBMCs, taken from culture after CMV antigen stimulation. In nucleotides, the CDR3 is TGTGCCAGCAGTCAACCTTGGACAGGGTATGGCTACACCTTC. This translates into CASSQPWTGYGYTF.